This T cell receptor (beta chain) was retrieved from a study of blood T cell repertoires in COVID-19. In the source study's methods: Using reference gene primer amplification, nucleated cell counts were estimated. Assay: immunoSEQ multiplex PCR; the TCRdb copy retains only in-frame clones and omits some. The V and J calls and the clone size are those of that table, but D and trimming were determined from the DNA. Of approximately 220,000 clones detected, around 83% appear once; the ten largest clones hold around 2.9%. The CDR3 extends over 13 amino acids. V was pared by 10 bases and J by 4 bases, with 5 bases of the junction left unmatched. The germline V gene has CDR1 MDHEN and CDR2 SYDVKM.

The sample taken for sequencing was peripheral blood. This clonotype originated in a man in his fifties who had recovered from COVID-19. The V and J genes are TRBV28 and TRBJ2-1; 9 bases fit TRBD2. CDR3 amino acids: CAIGLARYNEQFF. CDR3 DNA: TGTGCCATCGGACTAGCGCGATACAATGAGCAGTTCTTC.